This entry describes one TCR beta chain. What it binds is not known. This entry comes from a study of radiation and T cells in renal cell carcinoma. The method was immunoSEQ multiplex PCR; TCRdb's version includes in-frame clones alone and lacks a portion of them. The table includes about 15,000 clones, 64% detected once. As for treatment: 15 Gy SBRT to primary tumor, nephrectomy 4 weeks later. Nephrectomy followed 15 Gy stereotactic body radiation by 4 weeks. Whole-study results and caveats: From baseline, blood top tumor clonotypes peaked at 2 weeks post-radiation. Top 100 clonotypes averaged approximately 50% in irradiated versus around 45% in nephrectomy-only tumors.

The clonotype comes from a woman aged 65 to 85 with renal cell carcinoma. The source was tumor tissue, collected from a patient whose treatment included radiotherapy and nephrectomy.

CDR3: CSVQRQVNEKLFF. The CDR3 nucleotides are TGCAGCGTGCAAAGACAGGTTAATGAAAAACTGTTTTTT. The genes are TRBV29-1 and TRBJ1-4, with D maybe TRBD1 (6 bases). V was cut by 6 bases and J by 4 bases, with 12 bases left in between. The CDR3 spans 13 residues. CDR1 SQVTM and CDR2 ANQGSEA come from the germline V gene. Based on the CDR3 plus reference TRBV29-1 and TRBJ1-4, the full variable domain is SAVISQKPSRDICQRGTSLTIQCQVDSQVTMMFWYRQQPGQSLTLIATANQGSEATYESGFVIDKFPISRPNLTFSTLTVSNMSPEDSSIYLCSVQRQVNEKLFFGSGTQLSVL.